Described below is a single T cell receptor (beta chain) sequence and its context. As yet, its antigen is unknown. This sample is drawn from a study of neoadjuvant anti-PD-1 for oral cavity cancer. Study-wide background: Nivolumab at 3 mg/kg was mostly given biweekly, three to four doses, pre-surgery. Non-progressing patients received a fourth nivolumab dose near day 43, then surgery on days 50-56.

Patients were newly diagnosed with stage II-IVA oral cavity squamous cell carcinoma without prior systemic or radiation treatment. Study results and limitations: With three patients per group, TCR findings need larger cohorts.

Some clones are missing from TCRdb's copy, which holds only in-frame ones; the method was immunoSEQ multiplex PCR. Of more than 10,000 clones in the sample, around 58% are singletons; the top ten hold about 12%. V gave up 7 bases and J gave up 7 bases, with 16 bases separating them. Per the germline V gene, CDR1 is MGHRA and CDR2 is YSYEKL. CDR3 size: 13 residues. The TCR sequence derives from a person aged 40 to 85 with oral cavity squamous cell carcinoma. J is TRBJ1-2 and V is TRBV4-1; TRBD1 might be the D (5 bases). Specimen: tumor tissue, collected before nivolumab (anti-PD-1) treatment. In DNA form, the CDR3 reads TGCGCCAGCACTAAAGAAAGGAGGGGTGGCTACACCTTC. It translates to CASTKERRGGYTF.